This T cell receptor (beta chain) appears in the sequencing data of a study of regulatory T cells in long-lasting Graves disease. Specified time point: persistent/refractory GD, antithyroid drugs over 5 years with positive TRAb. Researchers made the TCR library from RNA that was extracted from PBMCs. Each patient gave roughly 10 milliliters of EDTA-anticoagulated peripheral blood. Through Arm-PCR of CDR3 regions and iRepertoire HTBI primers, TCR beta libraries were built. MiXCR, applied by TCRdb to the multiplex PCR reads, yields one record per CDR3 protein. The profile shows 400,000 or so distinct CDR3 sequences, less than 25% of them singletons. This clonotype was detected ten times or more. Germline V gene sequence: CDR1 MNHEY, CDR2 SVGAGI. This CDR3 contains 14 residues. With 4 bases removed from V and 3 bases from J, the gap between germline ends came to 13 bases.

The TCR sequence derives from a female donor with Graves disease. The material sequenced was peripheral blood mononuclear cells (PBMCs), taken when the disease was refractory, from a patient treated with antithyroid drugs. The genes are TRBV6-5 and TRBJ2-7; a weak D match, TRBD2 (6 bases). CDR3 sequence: CASSSPGLIYEQYF. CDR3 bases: TGTGCCAGCAGTTCCCCGGGACTTATCTACGAGCAGTACTTC.